This TCR beta chain comes out of a study of CD8+ T cells in alopecia areata. The germline V and J ends were trimmed by 5 bases and 2 bases, with 9 bases remaining between them. CDR1 and CDR2 from the germline V gene are MRHNA and SNTAGT. The CDR3 length is 13 residues. As the sequencing template, cDNA was produced by extracting RNA and reverse transcribing it. The protocol was immunoSEQ multiplex PCR, while the TCRdb copy is restricted to in-frame clones and leaves out a portion. The table has a few hundred thousand clones, over 40% seen once. Noted treatment: oral pan-JAK inhibitor, 5-10 mg twice daily. Patients with alopecia areata provided lesional scalp punch biopsies as well as peripheral blood.

This rearrangement joins TRBV6-4 to TRBJ1-2; D gene ambiguous. Sample: CD4+ T cells sorted from blood, taken around week 37, from a patient treated with tofacitinib. The clonotype comes from a human donor with alopecia areata. This chain's CDR3 is CASSPALNYGYTF. CDR3 bases: TGTGCCAGCAGTCCTGCATTAAACTATGGCTACACCTTC.